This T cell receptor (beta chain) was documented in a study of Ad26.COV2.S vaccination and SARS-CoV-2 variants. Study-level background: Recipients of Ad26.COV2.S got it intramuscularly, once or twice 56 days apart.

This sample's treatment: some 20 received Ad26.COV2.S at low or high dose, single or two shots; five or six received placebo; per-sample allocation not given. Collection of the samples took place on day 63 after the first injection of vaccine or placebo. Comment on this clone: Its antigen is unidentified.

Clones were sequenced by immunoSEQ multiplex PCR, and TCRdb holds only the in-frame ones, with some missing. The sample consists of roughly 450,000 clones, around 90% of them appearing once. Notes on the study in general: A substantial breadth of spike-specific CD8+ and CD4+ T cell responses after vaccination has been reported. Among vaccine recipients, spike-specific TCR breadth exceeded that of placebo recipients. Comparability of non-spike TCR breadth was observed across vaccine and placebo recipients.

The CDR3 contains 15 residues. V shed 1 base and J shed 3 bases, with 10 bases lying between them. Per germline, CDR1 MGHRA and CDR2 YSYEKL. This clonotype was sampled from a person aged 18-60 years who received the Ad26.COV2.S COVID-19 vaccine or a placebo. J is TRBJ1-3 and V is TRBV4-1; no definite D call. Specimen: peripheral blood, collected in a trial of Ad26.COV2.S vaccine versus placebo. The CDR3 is CASSQVAADGNTIYF. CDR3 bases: TGCGCCAGCAGCCAAGTGGCGGCGGATGGAAACACCATATATTTT.